This paragraph covers one TCR beta chain sequence. Its antigen is undetermined. Sequenced by immunoSEQ multiplex PCR; TCRdb stores in-frame clones only, minus some. Here the sample spans 45,000 to 60,000 clones, about 77% being singletons. This sample was included in a study of a mutant IDH1 vaccine in newly diagnosed glioma. Time point: week 5, during vaccination. Doses comprised 300 ug of mutant IDH1 20-mer peptide each, plus topical imiquimod. The CDR3 runs 16 residues. Per germline, CDR1 MNHEY and CDR2 SVGAGI. Trimming pared 2 bases from V and 4 bases from J, leaving 17 bases between. This rearrangement joins TRBV6-5 to TRBJ1-1, with unresolved D. The TCR comes from a man aged 45-60 years with glioma. The specimen was PBMCs, collected from a glioma patient whose treatment included an IDH1 peptide vaccine. CDR3: CASSYRADLSGTEAFF. For the CDR3, the DNA is TGTGCCAGCAGTTACAGGGCCGACCTAAGTGGCACTGAAGCTTTCTTT.